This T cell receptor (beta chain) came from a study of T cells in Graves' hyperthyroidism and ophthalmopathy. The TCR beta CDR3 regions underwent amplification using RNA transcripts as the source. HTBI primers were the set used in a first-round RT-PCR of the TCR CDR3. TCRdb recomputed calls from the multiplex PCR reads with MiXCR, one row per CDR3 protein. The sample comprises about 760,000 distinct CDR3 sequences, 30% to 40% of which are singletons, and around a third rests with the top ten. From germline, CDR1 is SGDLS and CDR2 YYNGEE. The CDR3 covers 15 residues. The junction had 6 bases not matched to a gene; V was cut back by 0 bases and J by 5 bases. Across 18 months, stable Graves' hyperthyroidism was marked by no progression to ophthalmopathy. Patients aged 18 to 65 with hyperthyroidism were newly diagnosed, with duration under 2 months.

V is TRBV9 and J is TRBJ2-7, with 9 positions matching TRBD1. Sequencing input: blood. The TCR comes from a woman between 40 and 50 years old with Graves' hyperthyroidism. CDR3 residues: CASSVDGTGWNEQYF. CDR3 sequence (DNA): TGTGCCAGCAGCGTAGACGGGACAGGGTGGAACGAGCAGTACTTC.